This TCR beta chain was sequenced in a study of blood T cells in healthy people across ages. Trimming took 3 bases from V and 6 from J; bases not matched to a gene: 3. CDR1 MGHDK and CDR2 SYGVNS come from the germline V gene. The CDR3 totals 13 residues. This clonotype was detected only a few times. A second PCR, run for about 7 to 11 cycles, used a sample-barcoded 5' primer plus a J-beta primer mix. Every individual sample yielded 2.5 million or more paired-end reads (each containing CDR3). TCRdb analysed the 5' RACE reads with MiXCR anew, one entry per CDR3 protein. In the table there are 1.5 million to 2 million distinct CDR3 sequences, 40% to 55% of which are singletons.

This sequence was found in a woman aged 40-49 years in good health. Source material: blood. V gene TRBV25-1 combines with J gene TRBJ2-3; the match to TRBD2 covers 7 bases. The CDR3 spells CASSDGEGDTQYF. CDR3 DNA sequence: TGTGCCAGCAGTGACGGGGAGGGGGATACGCAGTATTTT.